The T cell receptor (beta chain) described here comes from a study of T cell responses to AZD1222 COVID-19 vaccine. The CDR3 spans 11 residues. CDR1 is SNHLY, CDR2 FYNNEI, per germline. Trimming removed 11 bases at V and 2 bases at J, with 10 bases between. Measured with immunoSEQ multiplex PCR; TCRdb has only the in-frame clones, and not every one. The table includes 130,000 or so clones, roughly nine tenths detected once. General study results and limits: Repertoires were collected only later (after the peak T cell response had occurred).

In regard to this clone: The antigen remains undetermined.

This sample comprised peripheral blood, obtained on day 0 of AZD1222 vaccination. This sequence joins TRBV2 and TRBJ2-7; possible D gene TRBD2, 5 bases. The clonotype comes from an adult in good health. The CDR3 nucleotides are TGTGCCGCGGGCAGAACCTACGAGCAGTACGTC. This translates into CAAGRTYEQYV.